These 26 T cell receptor beta chains were all obtained from the same sample, sequenced in a study of PD-1 blockade in classical Hodgkin lymphoma. Time point noted: cycle 4 day 1 (C4D1), after six to seven weeks of nivolumab. Following autologous stem cell transplantation, relapse occurred in every patient, and exposure to brentuximab vedotin varied. The method was immunoSEQ multiplex PCR; TCRdb's version includes in-frame clones alone and lacks a portion of them. The sample shows 100,000 or so clones, approximately 89% of them seen only once. The specimen was peripheral blood mononuclear cells (PBMCs), collected before the fourth cycle of nivolumab. The receptor source for this set is a human donor with classical Hodgkin lymphoma.

V and J are TRBV2 and TRBJ1-1; a possible D gene is TRBD1 (5 bases). CDR3 length equals 13 residues. Germline lookup yields CDR1 SNHLY and CDR2 FYNNEI. Trimming left V 6 bases short and J 2 bases short, with 10 bases between. In DNA, the CDR3 is TGTGCCAGCAGCGATCAGGGTAACACTGAAGCTTTCTTT. It is translated as CASSDQGNTEAFF.

The CDR3 is CATSREPQLRAHNEQFF. The DNA of the CDR3 is TGTGCCACCAGCAGAGAACCTCAATTGCGGGCCCACAATGAGCAGTTCTTC. This chain joins TRBV15 and TRBJ2-1; TRBD2 is a possible D gene (5 bases). Germline CDR1 LNHNV, CDR2 YYDKDF (reference sequence). V dropped 0 bases and J dropped 5 bases, with 17 bases sitting between them. This CDR3 region has 17 residues.

The chain is built from TRBV6-6 and TRBJ2-7, with 13 positions matching TRBD2. Per the germline V gene, CDR1 is MNHNY and CDR2 is SVGAGI (reference sequence). CDR3 length equals 16 residues. Trimming cost V 4 bases and J 5 bases; bases outside gene matches: 8. The CDR3 DNA follows: TGTGCCAGCAGTTTCTGGACTAGCGGGAGCCTCCACGAGCAGTACTTC. Translating gives CASSFWTSGSLHEQYF.

Concerning this clone itself: One junction end does not reproduce the germline sequence, and a read error may be involved. Within the sample, other DNA sequences also encode this same CDR3. The gene calls are TRBV6-1 and TRBJ2-5; 8 bases are shared with TRBD2. This CDR3 contains 15 residues. Germline V lookup: CDR1 MNHNS, CDR2 SASEGT. DNA for the CDR3: TGCGCCAGCAGTGAGGATCCGGGACTAGACTCCCCCCAGTACTTC. Translated: CASSEDPGLDSPQYF.

The V and J genes are TRBV28 and TRBJ1-1, with TRBD1 as a possible D gene (6 bases). The CDR3 is 14 residues long. V was shortened by 3 bases and J by 1 base, with 9 bases between the two germline ends. Germline V gene data show CDR1 as MDHEN and CDR2 as SYDVKM. CDR3 protein: CASSLQGGNTEAFF. In DNA, the CDR3 is TGTGCCAGCAGTTTGCAAGGGGGGAACACTGAAGCTTTCTTT.

The chain links TRBV4-3 to TRBJ2-1; possibly TRBD2 for D (5 bases). V dropped 0 bases and J dropped 5 bases, with 8 bases sitting between them. The CDR3 totals 14 residues. Per germline, CDR1 LGHNA and CDR2 YSLEER. The CDR3 is CASSQDFGNNEQFF. CDR3 DNA sequence: TGCGCCAGCAGCCAAGATTTCGGGAACAATGAGCAGTTCTTC.

A single count supports this clone. V usage is TRBV5-4 and J usage is TRBJ2-5, with D unclear. The CDR3 is 14 residues long. V shed 2 bases and J shed 12 bases, with 20 bases lying between them. The germline CDR1 and CDR2 sequences are SGHNT and YYREEE (reference sequence). The CDR3 is CASSFPDKKGPEYF. The CDR3 region has the DNA TGTGCCAGCAGCTTCCCCGATAAAAAGGGCCCTGAGTACTTC. Supplemented by reference TRBV5-4 and TRBJ2-5, the full variable domain reads ETGVTQSPTHLIKTRGQQVTLRCSSQSGHNTVSWYQQALGQGPQFIFQYYREEENGRGNFPPRFSGLQFPNYSSELNVNALELDDSALYLCASSFPDKKGPEYFGPGTRLLVL.

As regards this clone: The same CDR3 arises from other DNA sequences in this sample as well. The chain uses TRBV19 and TRBJ2-5; D gene unclear. Trimming removed 4 bases at V and 5 bases at J, with 5 bases between. Germline CDR1 and CDR2: LNHDA and SQIVND (reference sequence). This CDR3 comprises 11 residues. The CDR3 bases are TGTGCCAGTAGTACCCGGGAGACCCAGTACTTC. This codes for CASSTRETQYF. The variable domain in full, completed from reference TRBV19 and TRBJ2-5, reads DGGITQSPKYLFRKEGQNVTLSCEQNLNHDAMYWYRQDPGQGLRLIYYSQIVNDFQKGDIAEGYSVSREKKESFPLTVTSAQKNPTAFYLCASSTRETQYFGPGTRLLVL.

The chain links TRBV6-5 to TRBJ1-2, with D tentatively TRBD1 (6 bases). The CDR3 sequence is 15 residues long. In germline, CDR1 is MNHEY, CDR2 SVGAGI. V dropped 4 bases and J dropped 2 bases, with 14 bases sitting between them. In DNA form, the CDR3 reads TGTGCCAGCAGTTTTGGCGACAGGCCCAACTATGGCTACACCTTC. This encodes CASSFGDRPNYGYTF.

This chain joins TRBV12-5 and TRBJ1-1; 11 positions match TRBD1. Trimming at V came to 6 bases and at J to 7 bases, leaving 7 bases not matched to a gene. The CDR3 consists of 14 residues. From germline, CDR1 is LGHNT and CDR2 FRNRAP. The CDR3: CASGLDRGRGEAFF. CDR3 nucleotide sequence: TGTGCTAGTGGCCTGGACAGGGGGCGAGGTGAAGCTTTCTTT.

The chain has TRBV4-3 and TRBJ1-5; 7 bases are shared with TRBD1. CDR3 length equals 14 residues. V was pared by 0 bases and J by 7 bases, with 3 bases of the junction left unmatched. Germline values: CDR1 LGHNA, CDR2 YSLEER. CDR3 bases: TGCGCCAGCAGCCAAGATCGACAGGGCCAGCCCCAGCATTTT. It is translated as CASSQDRQGQPQHF.

DNA for the CDR3: TGTGCCAGCAGCTTAGTTGGGACAGGGGGCAGGGAAAAACTGTTTTTT. Translating gives CASSLVGTGGREKLFF. The V gene is TRBV7-6, the J gene TRBJ1-4, with 12 bases lining up with TRBD1. The junction had 5 bases not matched to a gene; V was cut back by 1 base and J by 8 bases. The CDR3 loop spans 16 amino acids. CDR1 SGHVS and CDR2 FNYEAQ come from the germline V gene. Variable domain in full (rest from reference TRBV7-6 and TRBJ1-4): GAGVSQSPRYKVTKRGQDVALRCDPISGHVSLYWYRQALGQGPEFLTYFNYEAQQDKSGLPNDRFSAERPEGSISTLTIQRTEQRDSAMYRCASSLVGTGGREKLFFGSGTQLSVL.

The DNA for the CDR3 is TGTGCCAGCAGTTTCGCCGGGACAGGTCGAGAAACTGAAGCTTTCTTT. Translating gives CASSFAGTGRETEAFF. The chain couples TRBV28 to TRBJ1-1, with 8 bases matching TRBD1. The germline gives CDR1 MDHEN, CDR2 SYDVKM. The length of the CDR3 is 16 residues. The V segment lost 3 bases and the J segment 5 bases; nucleotides outside the gene matches: 11.

The chain recombines TRBV4-2 with TRBJ2-5; D gene ambiguous. Germline loops: CDR1 LGHNA, CDR2 YNFKEQ. The CDR3 length is 14 residues. V lost 0 bases and J 8 bases, leaving 13 bases between the germline ends. Here the CDR3 DNA reads TGTGCCAGCAGCCAAGAGGCCCCACCCGATACCCAGTACTTC. It is translated as CASSQEAPPDTQYF.

The chain is built from TRBV15 and TRBJ2-1, with 11 nucleotides matching TRBD2. The CDR3 length is 17 residues. The V gene end was trimmed by 0 bases and the J gene end by 8 bases; junction bases not matched to a gene: 9. Per germline, CDR1 LNHNV and CDR2 YYDKDF (reference sequence). CDR3 sequence (DNA): TGTGCCACCAGCAGAGATTTAGCGGGAGGGCCGTGGGATGAGCAGTTCTTC. It specifies CATSRDLAGGPWDEQFF.

The gene calls are TRBV28 and TRBJ2-3; D unresolved. Germline V gene sequence: CDR1 MDHEN, CDR2 SYDVKM. The CDR3 has 13 residues. Trimming removed 6 bases at V and 6 bases at J, with 13 bases between. The CDR3 coding sequence is TGTGCCAGCAGCTTCCACCTTGTCGATACGCAGTATTTT. Translation: CASSFHLVDTQYF.

The chain is built from TRBV9 and TRBJ2-1, with D unclear. Germline loops: CDR1 SGDLS, CDR2 YYNGEE. The length of the CDR3 is 14 residues. V dropped 4 bases and J dropped 4 bases, with 12 bases sitting between them. CDR3 DNA: TGTGCCAGCAGCTCGGAAGTTCGTTACAATGAGCAGTTCTTC. Its translation: CASSSEVRYNEQFF.

The genes are TRBV5-4 and TRBJ1-1, with D possibly being TRBD1 (6 bases). The V gene lost 2 bases and the J gene lost 4 bases, with 12 bases spanning the gap. This CDR3 region has 14 residues. In germline, CDR1 is SGHNT, CDR2 YYREEE (reference sequence). This CDR3 is CASSFGGPGTEAFF. The CDR3 DNA follows: TGTGCCAGCAGCTTTGGGGGGCCCGGCACTGAAGCTTTCTTT.

V usage is TRBV2 and J usage is TRBJ1-2, with 8 positions matching TRBD1. This CDR3 has 15 amino acids. With V trimmed by 1 base and J by 4 bases, 5 bases remained unmatched. CDR1 and CDR2 from the germline V gene are SNHLY and FYNNEI. The CDR3 here is CASSEETGEFYGYTF. CDR3 in DNA: TGTGCCAGCAGTGAAGAGACAGGGGAATTCTATGGCTACACCTTC.

The chain carries TRBV30 and TRBJ1-1; 7 bases are a match to TRBD1. CDR1 is GTSNPN, CDR2 SVGIG, per germline (reference sequence). After removal of 5 bases from V and 1 base from J, the junction contained 4 bases not matched to a gene. This CDR3 spans 13 amino acids. The CDR3 reads CAWARGGNTEAFF. CDR3 coding DNA: TGTGCCTGGGCCAGGGGGGGGAACACTGAAGCTTTCTTT.

The chain employs TRBV13 and TRBJ1-2; TRBD1 is a possible D gene (6 bases). From germline, CDR1 is PRHDT and CDR2 FYEKMQ (reference sequence). This CDR3 contains 14 residues. Deletions cut 5 bases from V and 8 bases from J, with 18 bases between. Here the CDR3 reads CASSIGTTGNGYTF. CDR3 sequence (DNA): TGTGCCAGCAGCATTGGGACGACAGGTAACGGCTACACCTTC.

This clone is a singleton in its sample. The chain has TRBV6-5 and TRBJ1-1; D may be TRBD1 (5 bases). The V gene's germline CDR1 is MNHEY and CDR2 SVGAGI. Trimming shortened V by 10 bases and J by 7 bases, and 16 bases separated the two germline ends. The CDR3 spans 12 residues. This CDR3 is CATEDRGFEAFF. The CDR3, as DNA: TGTGCCACTGAAGACAGAGGTTTTGAAGCTTTCTTT.

The V and J genes are TRBV7-9 and TRBJ1-1; no clear D gene. CDR3 length: 15 amino acids. V lost 5 bases and J 3 bases, leaving 16 bases between the germline ends. Germline lookup yields CDR1 SEHNR and CDR2 FQNEAQ (reference sequence). CDR3 sequence (DNA): TGTGCCAGCAGCCATCTGAGAGTCGGCTACACTGAAGCTTTCTTT. This codes for CASSHLRVGYTEAFF.

This chain uses TRBV6-1 with TRBJ1-1; D remains ambiguous. The CDR3 contains 13 residues. The ends were cut back, 5 bases at V and 0 bases at J, with 7 bases in the middle. The V gene's germline CDR1 is MNHNS and CDR2 SASEGT. The CDR3 loop reads CASSSIMNTEAFF. As DNA, the CDR3 is TGTGCCAGCAGTTCGATCATGAACACTGAAGCTTTCTTT.

The genes are TRBV4-1 and TRBJ1-4; 11 bases line up with TRBD1. Germline CDR1 and CDR2: MGHRA and YSYEKL. The CDR3 is 16 residues long. V was clipped by 1 base and J by 7 bases; unmatched bases: 5. The CDR3 loop reads CASSQGYGTGGEKLFF. CDR3 in DNA: TGCGCCAGCAGCCAAGGGTACGGGACAGGGGGTGAAAAACTGTTTTTT.

CDR3 nucleotides: TGCGCCAGCAGCTTAGGACAGGGCGGAAGCTATGGCTACACCTTC. Translation gives CASSLGQGGSYGYTF. The chain couples TRBV4-1 to TRBJ1-2, with 8 bases aligning to TRBD1. This CDR3 has 15 residues. The V gene's germline CDR1 is MGHRA and CDR2 YSYEKL. V lost 5 bases, J lost 4 bases, and 9 bases stayed unmatched.